Below, one T cell receptor beta chain is given with its context. Its target is unknown. The data were taken from a study of cytomegalovirus exposure and HLA in healthy donors. Study-level findings and limits: Despite most TCR sequences being rare, some public TCRs occurred in many donors. Roughly uniform depth of sequencing across donors was assumed in presence/absence analyses. Reportedly, fewer N-insertions than the approximately 700-donor mean appeared in an Asian-associated ancestry cluster in a later analysis. As a later analysis showed, a missense DCLRE1C variant was linked to trimming of TCR beta V- and J-genes.

Primers for the PCR totalled 60 Vbeta and 13 Jbeta. The table came from immunoSEQ multiplex PCR; TCRdb's copy has only in-frame clones and leaves some out. The profile shows roughly 130,000 clones, around 57% of them singletons. The CDR3 has 18 residues. Trimming took 0 bases from V and 2 from J, leaving 14 bases between them. Germline V gene data show CDR1 as LGHNA and CDR2 as YNFKEQ. This sequence joins TRBV4-2 and TRBJ2-6; weak D call: TRBD1 (5 bases). Specimen: PBMCs. This clonotype was sampled from a male donor in good health and CMV-seronegative. Written as DNA, the CDR3 is TGTGCCAGCAGCCAAGAAGGGGTTGGCTCCCCTGGGGCCAACGTCCTGACTTTC. Its protein is CASSQEGVGSPGANVLTF.